Following are 2 T cell receptor beta chains from one sample sequenced in a study of cytomegalovirus exposure and HLA in healthy donors. In the PCR, 60 Vbeta and 13 Jbeta primers were used. The data were produced by immunoSEQ multiplex PCR, yet TCRdb's version contains in-frame clones alone and is incomplete. The top ten clones hold 13% to 15% of a sample with some 100,000 clones, about three quarters of them seen once. Sequencing was performed on PBMCs. Source of these receptors: a male donor in good health and CMV-seropositive.

The V and J genes are TRBV7-2 and TRBJ1-4, with 11 bases fitting TRBD1. The germline gives CDR1 SGHTA, CDR2 FQGNSA. The CDR3 is made up of 16 amino acids. The V and J ends lost 5 bases and 6 bases, in that order; junction bases with no gene match: 8. The chain's CDR3 is CASSVGQGQGDEKLFF. CDR3 DNA sequence: TGTGCCAGCAGCGTAGGCCAGGGACAGGGGGATGAAAAACTGTTTTTT. The full variable domain, its missing parts supplied by reference TRBV7-2 and TRBJ1-4, is GAGVSQSPSNKVTEKGKDVELRCDPISGHTALYWYRQSLGQGLEFLIYFQGNSAPDKSGLPSDRFSAERTGGSVSTLTIQRTQQEDSAVYLCASSVGQGQGDEKLFFGSGTQLSVL.

This rearrangement joins TRBV28 to TRBJ2-2, with 8 bases identical to TRBD1. This CDR3 has 17 residues. Per the germline V gene, CDR1 is MDHEN and CDR2 is SYDVKM. V was pared by 2 bases and J by 1 base, with 6 bases of the junction left unmatched. CDR3 residues: CASSLINDRGNTGELFF. The CDR3 nucleotides read TGTGCCAGCAGTTTAATAAACGACAGGGGGAACACCGGGGAGCTGTTTTTT.